This T cell receptor beta chain was profiled in a study of blood T cell repertoires in COVID-19. The wider study: Sites across the United States, Italy and Spain contributed samples from acute and convalescent COVID-19.

Trimming took 3 bases from V and 3 from J; bases not matched to a gene: 10. Germline V lookup: CDR1 SQVTM, CDR2 ANQGSEA. The CDR3 totals 17 residues. During active infection, Seattle patients enrolled and were then monitored through disease. As originally analysed: The authors estimated nucleated cell counts from reference gene primer amplification. Method: immunoSEQ multiplex PCR; TCRdb's copy keeps in-frame clones and lacks some. D and trimming were read from the DNA, whereas the V and J calls and clone size are those reported in that table. This sample has tens of thousands of clones, with about 83% found just once. A few counts support this clone.

The sequence was collected from a man over 45 with COVID-19, enrolled during active disease. Sequenced sample: peripheral blood. J is TRBJ2-3 and V is TRBV29-1, with TRBD2 matching over 12 bases. For the CDR3, the DNA is TGCAGCGTTGAGGGGCCTAGCGGGAGGGCCGCGACAGATACGCAGTATTTT. It codes for CSVEGPSGRAATDTQYF.